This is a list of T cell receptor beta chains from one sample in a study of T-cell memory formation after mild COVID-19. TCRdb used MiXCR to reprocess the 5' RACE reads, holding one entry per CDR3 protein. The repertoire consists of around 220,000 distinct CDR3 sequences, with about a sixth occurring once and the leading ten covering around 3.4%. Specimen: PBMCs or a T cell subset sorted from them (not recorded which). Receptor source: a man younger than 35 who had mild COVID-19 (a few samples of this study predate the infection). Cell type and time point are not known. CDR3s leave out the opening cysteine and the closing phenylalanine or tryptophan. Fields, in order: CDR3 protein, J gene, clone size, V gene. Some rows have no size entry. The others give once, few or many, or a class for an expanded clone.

CDR3: AISLRDRGYEQY
J: TRBJ2-7
size: -
V: TRBV10-3

CDR3: ASSLGQETDTQY
J: TRBJ2-3
size: many
V: TRBV5-1

CDR3: SADHPTKNTIY
J: TRBJ1-3
size: -
V: TRBV20-1

CDR3: AIGKQTGLGNRELF
J: TRBJ2-2
size: -
V: TRBV19

CDR3: ASSLKGRLNTEAF
J: TRBJ1-1
size: few
V: TRBV5-6

CDR3: ASSLDQKETQY
J: TRBJ2-5
size: -
V: TRBV9

CDR3: ASSLGTDNEKLF
J: TRBJ1-4
size: few
V: TRBV12-3/TRBV12-4

CDR3: ASSYSNLMGGYT
J: TRBJ1-2
size: few
V: TRBV6-2/TRBV6-3

CDR3: ASSPRNRERGVQSNEQF
J: TRBJ2-1
size: -
V: TRBV4-1

CDR3: ASSFQGGYGYT
J: TRBJ1-2
size: few
V: TRBV12-3/TRBV12-4

CDR3: ASSRQGAEEKLF
J: TRBJ1-4
size: -
V: TRBV5-1

CDR3: ASSRTGGYTEAF
J: TRBJ1-1
size: few
V: TRBV7-3

CDR3: ASSEYGGQPQH
J: TRBJ1-5
size: -
V: TRBV6-1

CDR3: ASSRGAATTETQY
J: TRBJ2-5
size: -
V: TRBV7-7

CDR3: ASSLARSNSGANVLT
J: TRBJ2-6
size: few
V: TRBV5-1

CDR3: ASGRTSGGPSAGEQY
J: TRBJ2-7
size: few
V: TRBV7-9

CDR3: ASPPSGGAQSETQY
J: TRBJ2-5
size: few
V: TRBV6-5

CDR3: ATSDAGQGEGGELF
J: TRBJ2-2
size: few
V: TRBV24-1

CDR3: ASSPPDTEAF
J: TRBJ1-1
size: -
V: TRBV5-1

CDR3: SVGGGEGYGYT
J: TRBJ1-2
size: many
V: TRBV29-1

CDR3: ASSEDRVYNEQF
J: TRBJ2-1
size: few
V: TRBV25-1

CDR3: ASSLAGTGGRETQY
J: TRBJ2-5
size: -
V: TRBV11-2

CDR3: AWKDTGFSPLH
J: TRBJ1-6
size: -
V: TRBV30

CDR3: ASSRTSRGETQY
J: TRBJ2-5
size: -
V: TRBV12-3/TRBV12-4

CDR3: ASSPHRVEYGYT
J: TRBJ1-2
size: once
V: TRBV7-2

CDR3: ASSPPRDGYT
J: TRBJ1-2
size: -
V: TRBV18

CDR3: SALGPDQETQY
J: TRBJ2-5
size: many
V: TRBV20-1

CDR3: AIRTLNTEAF
J: TRBJ1-1
size: many
V: TRBV2

CDR3: ASSFAPGGSGNTIY
J: TRBJ1-3
size: -
V: TRBV7-4

CDR3: SASRRGSNGQPQH
J: TRBJ1-5
size: few
V: TRBV20-1

CDR3: ASISGGARTTQY
J: TRBJ2-3
size: -
V: TRBV28

CDR3: ASSLGLAGGFTDTQY
J: TRBJ2-3
size: once
V: TRBV7-2

CDR3: ASRKTGRNEQF
J: TRBJ2-1
size: -
V: TRBV27

CDR3: ASSFARREEQPQH
J: TRBJ1-5
size: -
V: TRBV7-2

CDR3: ASKEGGPWYNEQF
J: TRBJ2-1
size: -
V: TRBV5-4

CDR3: ASSLHWVGGALSNQPQH
J: TRBJ1-5
size: few
V: TRBV6-1

CDR3: ASSRDTRVGRSYNEQF
J: TRBJ2-1
size: -
V: TRBV4-3

CDR3: SVDFAGGHETQY
J: TRBJ2-5
size: -
V: TRBV29-1

CDR3: ASSLQGAATDTQY
J: TRBJ2-3
size: -
V: TRBV7-2

CDR3: ASSLASENTEAF
J: TRBJ1-1
size: few
V: TRBV5-4